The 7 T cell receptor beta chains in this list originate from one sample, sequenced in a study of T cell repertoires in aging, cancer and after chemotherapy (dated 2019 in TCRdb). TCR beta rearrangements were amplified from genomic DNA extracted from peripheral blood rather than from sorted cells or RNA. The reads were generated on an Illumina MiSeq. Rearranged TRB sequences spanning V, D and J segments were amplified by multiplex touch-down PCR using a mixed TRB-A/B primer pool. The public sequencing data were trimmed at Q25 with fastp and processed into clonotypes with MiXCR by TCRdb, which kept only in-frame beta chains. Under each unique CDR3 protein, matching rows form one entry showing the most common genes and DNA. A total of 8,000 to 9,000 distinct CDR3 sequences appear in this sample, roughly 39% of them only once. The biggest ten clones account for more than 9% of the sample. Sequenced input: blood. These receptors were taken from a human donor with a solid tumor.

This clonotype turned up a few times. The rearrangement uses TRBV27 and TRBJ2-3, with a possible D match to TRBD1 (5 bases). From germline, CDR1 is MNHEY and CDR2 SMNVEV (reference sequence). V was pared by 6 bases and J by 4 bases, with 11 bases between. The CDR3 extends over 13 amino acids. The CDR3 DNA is TGTGCCAGCAGAGCCTCCAGGGCAGATACGCAGTATTTT. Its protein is CASRASRADTQYF.

The CDR3 sequence: CSARVASGGQETQYF. The CDR3 nucleotides read TGCAGTGCTAGAGTCGCTAGCGGGGGGCAAGAGACCCAGTACTTC. The chain links TRBV20-1 to TRBJ2-5; TRBD2 matches at 11 bases. V lost 1 base, J lost 2 bases, and 3 bases stayed unmatched. The V gene's germline CDR1 is DFQATT and CDR2 SNEGSKA (reference sequence). The CDR3 contains 15 residues.

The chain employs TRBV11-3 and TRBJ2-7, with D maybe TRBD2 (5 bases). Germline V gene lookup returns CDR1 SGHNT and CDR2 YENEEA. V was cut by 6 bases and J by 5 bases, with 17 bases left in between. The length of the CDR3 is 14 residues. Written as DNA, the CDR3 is TGTGCCAGCAGTAAGGGCGAGGGTACCCACGAGCAGTACTTC. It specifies CASSKGEGTHEQYF. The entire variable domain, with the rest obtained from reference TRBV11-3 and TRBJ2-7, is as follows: EAGVVQSPRYKIIEKKQPVAFWCNPISGHNTLYWYLQNLGQGPELLIRYENEEAVDDSQLPKDRFSAERLKGVDSTLKIQPAELGDSAVYLCASSKGEGTHEQYFGPGTRLTVT.

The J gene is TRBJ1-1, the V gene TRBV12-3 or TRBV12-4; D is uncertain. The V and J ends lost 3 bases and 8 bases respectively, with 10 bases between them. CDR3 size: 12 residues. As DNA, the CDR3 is TGTGCCAGCAGTTTCGCGCAGGTCGAAGCTTTCTTT. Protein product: CASSFAQVEAFF.

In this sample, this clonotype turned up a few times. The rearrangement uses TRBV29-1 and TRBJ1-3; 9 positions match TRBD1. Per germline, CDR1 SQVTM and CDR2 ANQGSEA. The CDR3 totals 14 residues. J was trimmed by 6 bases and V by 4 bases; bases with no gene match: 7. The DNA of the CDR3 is TGCAGCGTTGTAGGACAGGGGTTGGAAAACACCATATATTTT. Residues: CSVVGQGLENTIYF. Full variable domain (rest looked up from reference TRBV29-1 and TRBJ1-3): SAVISQKPSRDICQRGTSLTIQCQVDSQVTMMFWYRQQPGQSLTLIATANQGSEATYESGFVIDKFPISRPNLTFSTLTVSNMSPEDSSIYLCSVVGQGLENTIYFGEGSWLTVV.

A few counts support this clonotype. In DNA, the CDR3 is TGTGCCAGCAGTTACGGGACAGGGGATAATTCACCCCTCCACTTT. Translating it yields CASSYGTGDNSPLHF. V usage is TRBV6-5 and J usage is TRBJ1-6; 10 bases are shared with TRBD1. V shed 2 bases, J shed 5 bases, and the junction held 0 bases outside the gene matches. Germline V gene data show CDR1 as MNHEY and CDR2 as SVGAGI. This CDR3 has 15 amino acids.

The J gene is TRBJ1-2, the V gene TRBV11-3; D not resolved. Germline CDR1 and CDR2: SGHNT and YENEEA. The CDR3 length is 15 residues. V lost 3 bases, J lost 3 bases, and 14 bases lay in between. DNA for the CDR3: TGTGCCAGCAGCTTCGGGAGTGGTCTCTACTATGGCTACACCTTC. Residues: CASSFGSGLYYGYTF. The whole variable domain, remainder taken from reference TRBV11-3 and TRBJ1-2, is EAGVVQSPRYKIIEKKQPVAFWCNPISGHNTLYWYLQNLGQGPELLIRYENEEAVDDSQLPKDRFSAERLKGVDSTLKIQPAELGDSAVYLCASSFGSGLYYGYTFGSGTRLTVV.